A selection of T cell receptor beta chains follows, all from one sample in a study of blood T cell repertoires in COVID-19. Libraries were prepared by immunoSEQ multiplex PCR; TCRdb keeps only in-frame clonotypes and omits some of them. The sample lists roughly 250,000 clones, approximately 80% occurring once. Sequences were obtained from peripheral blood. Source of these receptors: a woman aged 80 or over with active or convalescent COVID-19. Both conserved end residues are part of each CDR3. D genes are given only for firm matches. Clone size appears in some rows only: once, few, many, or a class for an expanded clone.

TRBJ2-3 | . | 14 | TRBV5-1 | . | CASNAAEITDTQYF | TGCGCCAGCAACGCGGCAGAAATCACAGATACGCAGTATTTT
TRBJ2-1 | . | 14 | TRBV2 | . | CASSSTVAYNEQFF | TGTGCCAGCAGTTCAACAGTAGCCTACAATGAGCAGTTCTTC
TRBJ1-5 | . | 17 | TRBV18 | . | CASSPWAVGVGNQPQHF | TGTGCCAGCTCACCATGGGCAGTGGGCGTCGGCAATCAGCCCCAGCATTTT
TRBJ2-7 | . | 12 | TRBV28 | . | CASSRGFYEQYF | TGTGCCAGCAGTCGGGGGTTCTACGAGCAGTACTTC
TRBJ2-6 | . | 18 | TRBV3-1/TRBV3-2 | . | CASSQVGPLDSGANVLTF | TGTGCCAGCAGCCAAGTTGGCCCGCTCGACTCTGGGGCCAACGTCCTGACTTTC
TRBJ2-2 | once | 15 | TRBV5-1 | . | CASSLGTANTGELFF | TGCGCCAGCAGCTTAGGTACAGCTAACACCGGGGAGCTGTTTTTT
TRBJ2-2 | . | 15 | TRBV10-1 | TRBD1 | CASSPGQGITGELFF | TGCGCCAGCAGCCCGGGACAGGGGATAACCGGGGAGCTGTTTTTT
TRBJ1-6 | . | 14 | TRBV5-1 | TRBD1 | CASSLTGIQGALHF | TGCGCCAGCAGCTTGACAGGCATCCAGGGGGCCCTCCACTTT
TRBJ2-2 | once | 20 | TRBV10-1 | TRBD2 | CASSEDRAGLAGGSTGELFF | TGCGCCAGCAGTGAGGACAGGGCTGGACTAGCGGGAGGGAGTACCGGGGAGCTGTTTTTT
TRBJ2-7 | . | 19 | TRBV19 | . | CASSPGPFRLTTRTYEQYF | TGTGCCAGTAGTCCAGGGCCTTTTCGCCTAACTACGAGGACCTACGAGCAGTACTTC
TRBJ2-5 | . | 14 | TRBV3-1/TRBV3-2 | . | CASSQGTTQETQYF | TGTGCCAGCAGCCAAGGGACTACACAAGAGACCCAGTACTTC
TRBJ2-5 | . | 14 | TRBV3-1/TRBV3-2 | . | CASSLRTVQETQYF | TGTGCCAGCAGCCTTCGGACAGTTCAAGAGACCCAGTACTTC
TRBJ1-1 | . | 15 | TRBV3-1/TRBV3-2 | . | CASSQYAQGNTEAFF | TGTGCCAGCAGCCAATATGCACAGGGGAACACTGAAGCTTTCTTT
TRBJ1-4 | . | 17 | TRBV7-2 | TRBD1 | CASSRRPGTGPAGKLFF | TGTGCCAGCAGCAGACGTCCCGGGACAGGGCCGGCTGGAAAACTGTTTTTT
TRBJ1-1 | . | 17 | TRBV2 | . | CASSEGGGIRVETEAFF | TGTGCCAGCAGTGAAGGTGGAGGGATCAGAGTGGAGACTGAAGCTTTCTTT
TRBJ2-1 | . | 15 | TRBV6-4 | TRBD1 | CASSEQGGPYNEQFF | TGTGCCAGCAGTGAACAGGGGGGTCCCTACAATGAGCAGTTCTTC
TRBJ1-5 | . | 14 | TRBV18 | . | CASSDSGRNQPQHF | TGTGCCAGCTCCGACTCTGGCAGAAATCAGCCCCAGCATTTT
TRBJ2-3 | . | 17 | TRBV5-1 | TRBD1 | CASSLAPTGTVTDTQYF | TGCGCCAGCAGCTTGGCCCCAACCGGGACAGTTACAGATACGCAGTATTTT
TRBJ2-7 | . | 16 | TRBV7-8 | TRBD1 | CASSLGNRGLPYEQYF | TGTGCCAGCAGCTTAGGAAACAGGGGGCTCCCCTACGAGCAGTACTTC
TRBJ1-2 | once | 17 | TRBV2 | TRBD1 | CASRGTDRALPNYGYTF | TGTGCCAGCAGGGGAACGGACAGGGCCCTTCCTAACTATGGCTACACCTTC
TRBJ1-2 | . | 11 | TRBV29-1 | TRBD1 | CSVGGDRRYYF | TGCAGCGTTGGTGGGGACAGGCGATACTATTTC
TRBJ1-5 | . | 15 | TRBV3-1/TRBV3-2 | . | CASSPNRVSNQPQHF | TGTGCCAGCAGCCCGAACAGGGTTAGCAATCAGCCCCAGCATTTT
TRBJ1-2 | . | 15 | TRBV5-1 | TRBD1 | CASSFSGTGGSGYTF | TGCGCCAGCAGCTTTTCCGGGACAGGGGGCAGTGGCTACACCTTC
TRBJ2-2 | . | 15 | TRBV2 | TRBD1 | CASTGQAVKAGELFF | TGTGCCAGCACGGGACAGGCAGTGAAAGCCGGGGAGCTGTTTTTT
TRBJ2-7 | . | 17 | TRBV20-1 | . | CSASNTPLTSRGYEQYF | TGCAGTGCTAGTAATACCCCCTTAACTAGCCGAGGGTACGAGCAGTACTTC
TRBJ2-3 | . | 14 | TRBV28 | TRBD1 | CASSRTGGGDTQYF | TGTGCCAGCAGCCGGACAGGGGGGGGCGATACGCAGTATTTT
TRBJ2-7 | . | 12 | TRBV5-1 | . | CASSLDYYEQYF | TGCGCCAGCAGCTTGGACTACTACGAGCAGTACTTC